This T cell receptor (beta chain) was sequenced during a study of cytomegalovirus exposure and HLA in healthy donors. Primers: 60 Vbeta forward and 13 Jbeta reverse. The method was immunoSEQ multiplex PCR; TCRdb's version includes in-frame clones alone and lacks a portion of them. With roughly 43,000 clones in the sample, the ten largest clones hold approximately 1%. CDR1 and CDR2 (germline): SGHVS, FNYEAQ. Trimming cost V 5 bases and J 1 base; bases outside gene matches: 8. The CDR3 covers 16 residues. The V call is TRBV7-6, the J call TRBJ2-5; 9 nucleotides agree with TRBD1. The sample was PBMCs. This TCR came from a woman in her forties in good health and CMV-seronegative. The CDR3 loop reads CASSQPGQGGQETQYF. Here the CDR3 DNA reads TGTGCCAGCAGCCAGCCGGGACAGGGTGGCCAAGAGACCCAGTACTTC.